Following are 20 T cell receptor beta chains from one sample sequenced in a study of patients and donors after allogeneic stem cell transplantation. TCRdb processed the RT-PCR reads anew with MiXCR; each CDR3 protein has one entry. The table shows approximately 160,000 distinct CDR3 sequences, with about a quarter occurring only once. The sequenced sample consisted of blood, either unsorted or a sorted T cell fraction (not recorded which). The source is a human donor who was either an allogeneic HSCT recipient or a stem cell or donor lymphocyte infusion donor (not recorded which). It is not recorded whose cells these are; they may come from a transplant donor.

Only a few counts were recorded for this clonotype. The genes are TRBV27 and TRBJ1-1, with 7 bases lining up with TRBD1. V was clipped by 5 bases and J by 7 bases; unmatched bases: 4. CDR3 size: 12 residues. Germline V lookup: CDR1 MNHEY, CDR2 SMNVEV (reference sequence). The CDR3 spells CASSPRTGEAFF. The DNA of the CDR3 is TGTGCCAGCAGTCCAAGGACAGGTGAAGCTTTCTTT.

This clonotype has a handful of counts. CDR3 region: CASSLARVGNEKLFF. The CDR3 DNA reads as TGTGCCAGCAGCTTAGCCAGGGTGGGAAATGAAAAACTGTTTTTT. The J gene is TRBJ1-4, the V gene TRBV7-2; maybe TRBD1 (5 bases). CDR1 is SGHTA and CDR2 is FQGNSA in the germline V gene. V was cut by 0 bases and J by 5 bases, with 10 bases left in between. This CDR3 is built from 15 residues.

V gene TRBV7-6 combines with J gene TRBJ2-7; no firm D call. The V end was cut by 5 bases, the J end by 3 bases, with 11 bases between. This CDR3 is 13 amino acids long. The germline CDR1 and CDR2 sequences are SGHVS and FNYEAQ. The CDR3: CASSPAANYEQYF. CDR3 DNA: TGTGCCAGCAGCCCTGCCGCTAACTACGAGCAGTACTTC.

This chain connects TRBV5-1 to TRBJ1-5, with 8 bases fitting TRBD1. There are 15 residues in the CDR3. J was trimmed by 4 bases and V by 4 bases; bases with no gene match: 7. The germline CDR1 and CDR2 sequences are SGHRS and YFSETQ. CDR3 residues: CASSRQGARNQPQHF. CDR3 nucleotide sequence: TGCGCCAGCAGCCGCCAGGGGGCTCGTAATCAGCCCCAGCATTTT.

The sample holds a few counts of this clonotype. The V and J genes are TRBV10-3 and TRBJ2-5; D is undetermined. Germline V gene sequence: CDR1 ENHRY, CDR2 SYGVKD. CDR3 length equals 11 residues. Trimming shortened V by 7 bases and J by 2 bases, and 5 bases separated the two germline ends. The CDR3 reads CAINYQETQYF. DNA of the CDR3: TGTGCCATCAATTATCAAGAGACCCAGTACTTC.

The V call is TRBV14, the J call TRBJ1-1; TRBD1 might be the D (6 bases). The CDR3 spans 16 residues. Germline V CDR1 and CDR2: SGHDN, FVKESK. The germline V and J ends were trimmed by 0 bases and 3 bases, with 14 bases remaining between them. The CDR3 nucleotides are TGTGCCAGCAGCCAAGACCGGGGGCAATGGGACACTGAAGCTTTCTTT. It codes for CASSQDRGQWDTEAFF.

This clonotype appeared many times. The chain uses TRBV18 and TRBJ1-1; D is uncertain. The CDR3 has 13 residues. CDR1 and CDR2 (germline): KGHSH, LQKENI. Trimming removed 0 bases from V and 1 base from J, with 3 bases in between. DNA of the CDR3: TGTGCCAGCTCACCACCGGGGAACACTGAAGCTTTCTTT. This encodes CASSPPGNTEAFF. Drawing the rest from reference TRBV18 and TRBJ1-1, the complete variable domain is NAGVMQNPRHLVRRRGQEARLRCSPMKGHSHVYWYRQLPEEGLKFMVYLQKENIIDESGMPKERFSAEFPKEGPSILRIQQVVRGDSAAYFCASSPPGNTEAFFGQGTRLTVV.

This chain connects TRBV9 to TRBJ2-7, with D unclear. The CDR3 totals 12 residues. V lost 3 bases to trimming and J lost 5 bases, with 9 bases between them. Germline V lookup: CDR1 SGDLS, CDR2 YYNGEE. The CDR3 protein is CASSGQFNEQYF. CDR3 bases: TGTGCCAGCAGCGGGCAGTTCAACGAGCAGTACTTC.

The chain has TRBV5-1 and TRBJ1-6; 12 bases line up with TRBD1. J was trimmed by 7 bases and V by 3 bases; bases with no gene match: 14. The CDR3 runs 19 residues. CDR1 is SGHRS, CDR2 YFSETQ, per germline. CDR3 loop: CASSSSRDRGPPLNSPLHF. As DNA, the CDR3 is TGCGCCAGCAGCTCGTCCCGGGACAGGGGGCCACCTTTAAATTCACCCCTCCACTTT.

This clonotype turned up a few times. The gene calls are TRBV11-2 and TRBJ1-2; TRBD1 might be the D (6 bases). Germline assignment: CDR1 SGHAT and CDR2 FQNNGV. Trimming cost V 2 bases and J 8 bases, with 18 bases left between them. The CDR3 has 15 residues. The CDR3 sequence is CASSLTIGQSFGYTF. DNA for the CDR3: TGTGCCAGCAGCTTAACAATAGGACAGTCTTTCGGCTACACCTTC.

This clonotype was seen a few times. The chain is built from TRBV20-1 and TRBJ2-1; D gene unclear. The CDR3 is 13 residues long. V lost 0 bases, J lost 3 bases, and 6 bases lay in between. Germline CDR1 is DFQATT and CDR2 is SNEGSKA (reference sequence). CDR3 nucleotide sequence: TGCAGTGCTAGAGATGGGAACTACAATGAGCAGTTCTTC. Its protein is CSARDGNYNEQFF.

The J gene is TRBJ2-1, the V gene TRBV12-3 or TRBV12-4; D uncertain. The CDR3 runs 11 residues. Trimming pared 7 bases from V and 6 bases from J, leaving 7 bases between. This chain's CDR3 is CASNGLNEQFF. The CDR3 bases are TGTGCCAGCAATGGGCTCAATGAGCAGTTCTTC.

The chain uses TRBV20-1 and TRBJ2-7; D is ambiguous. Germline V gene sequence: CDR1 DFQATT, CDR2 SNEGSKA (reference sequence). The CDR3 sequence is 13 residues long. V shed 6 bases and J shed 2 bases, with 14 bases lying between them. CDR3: CSATSQGTYEQYF. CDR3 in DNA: TGCAGTGCCACCTCCCAAGGGACCTACGAGCAGTACTTC.

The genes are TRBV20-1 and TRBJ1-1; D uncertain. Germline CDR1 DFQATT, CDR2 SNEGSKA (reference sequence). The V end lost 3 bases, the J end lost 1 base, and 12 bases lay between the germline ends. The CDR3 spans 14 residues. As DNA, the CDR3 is TGCAGTGCTAGTTTGGCAGCTTCGAACACTGAAGCTTTCTTT. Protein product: CSASLAASNTEAFF.

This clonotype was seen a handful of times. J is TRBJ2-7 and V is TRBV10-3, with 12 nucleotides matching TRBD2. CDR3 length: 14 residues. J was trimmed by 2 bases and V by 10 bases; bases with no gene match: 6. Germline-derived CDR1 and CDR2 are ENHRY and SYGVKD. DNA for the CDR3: TGTGCCAGCCAGACTAGCGGGGGAACCTACGAGCAGTACTTC. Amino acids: CASQTSGGTYEQYF.

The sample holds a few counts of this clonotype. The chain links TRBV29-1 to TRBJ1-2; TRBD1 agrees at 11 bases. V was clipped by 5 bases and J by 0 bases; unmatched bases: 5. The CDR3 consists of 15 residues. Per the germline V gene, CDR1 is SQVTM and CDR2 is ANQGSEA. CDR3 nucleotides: TGCAGCGTTCTAGGGACAGGGGGACCTAACTATGGCTACACCTTC. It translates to CSVLGTGGPNYGYTF. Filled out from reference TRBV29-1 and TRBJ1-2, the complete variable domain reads SAVISQKPSRDICQRGTSLTIQCQVDSQVTMMFWYRQQPGQSLTLIATANQGSEATYESGFVIDKFPISRPNLTFSTLTVSNMSPEDSSIYLCSVLGTGGPNYGYTFGSGTRLTVV.

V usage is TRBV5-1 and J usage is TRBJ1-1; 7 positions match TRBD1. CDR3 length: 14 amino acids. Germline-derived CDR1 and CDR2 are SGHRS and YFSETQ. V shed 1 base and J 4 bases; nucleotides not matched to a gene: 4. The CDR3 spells CASSLQGDRTEAFF. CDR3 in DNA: TGCGCCAGCAGCTTGCAGGGGGATCGCACTGAAGCTTTCTTT.

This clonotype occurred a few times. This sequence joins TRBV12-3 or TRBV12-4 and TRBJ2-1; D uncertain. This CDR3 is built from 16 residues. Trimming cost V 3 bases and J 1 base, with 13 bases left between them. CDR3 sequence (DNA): TGTGCCAGCAGTTTCGTCGAGGTTAGGTCCTACAATGAGCAGTTCTTC. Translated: CASSFVEVRSYNEQFF.

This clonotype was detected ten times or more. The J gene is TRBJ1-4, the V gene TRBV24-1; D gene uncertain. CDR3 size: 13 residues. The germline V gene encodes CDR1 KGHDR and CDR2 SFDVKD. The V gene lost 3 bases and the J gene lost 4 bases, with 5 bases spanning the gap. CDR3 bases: TGTGCCACCAGTGATCGAGTTAATGAAAAACTGTTTTTT. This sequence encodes CATSDRVNEKLFF.

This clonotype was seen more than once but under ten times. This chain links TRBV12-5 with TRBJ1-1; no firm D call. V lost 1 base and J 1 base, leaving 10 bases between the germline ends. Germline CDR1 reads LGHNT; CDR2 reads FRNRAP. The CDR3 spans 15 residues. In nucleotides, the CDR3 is TGTGCTAGTGGTTTGGCACACCAGGAGAACACTGAAGCTTTCTTT. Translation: CASGLAHQENTEAFF.